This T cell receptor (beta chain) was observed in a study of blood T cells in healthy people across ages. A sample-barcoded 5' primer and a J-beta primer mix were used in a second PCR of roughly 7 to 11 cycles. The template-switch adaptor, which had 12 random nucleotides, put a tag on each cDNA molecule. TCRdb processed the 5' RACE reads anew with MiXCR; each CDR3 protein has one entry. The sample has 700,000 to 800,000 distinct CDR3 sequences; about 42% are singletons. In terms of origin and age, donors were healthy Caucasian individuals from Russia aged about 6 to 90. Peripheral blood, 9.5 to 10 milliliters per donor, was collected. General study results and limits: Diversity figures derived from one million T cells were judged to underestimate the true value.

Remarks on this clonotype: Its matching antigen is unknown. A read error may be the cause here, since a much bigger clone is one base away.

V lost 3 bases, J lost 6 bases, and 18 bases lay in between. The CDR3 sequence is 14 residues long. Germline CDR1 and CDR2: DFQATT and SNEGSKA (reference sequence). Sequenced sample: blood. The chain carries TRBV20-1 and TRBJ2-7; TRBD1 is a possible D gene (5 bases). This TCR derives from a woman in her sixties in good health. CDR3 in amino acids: CSASQRGLLGEQYF. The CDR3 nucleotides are TGCAGTGCTAGTCAAAGGGGCCTATTGGGCGAGCAGTACTTC.